This T cell receptor beta chain came from a study of blood T cells in healthy people across ages. Study-level points and caveats: The authors considered diversity estimates from one million T cells to be underestimates.

About this clonotype: Its cognate antigen is unknown.

This CDR3 has 17 amino acids. Germline V gives CDR1 MNHEY, CDR2 SMNVEV (reference sequence). Trimming took 5 bases from V and 6 from J; bases not matched to a gene: 10. Primers used in a second PCR of roughly 6 to 11 cycles were a sample-barcoded 5' primer and a J-beta primer mix. Via MiXCR, TCRdb re-called the 5' RACE reads, giving one row per CDR3 protein. Here the sample spans about 1.1 million distinct CDR3 sequences, around two fifths being singletons. This chain joins TRBV27 and TRBJ2-2; TRBD2 matches at 12 bases. The source is a man younger than 35 in good health. The sequenced sample was blood. The CDR3: CASSHPRTSGVAGELFF. Here the CDR3 DNA reads TGTGCCAGCAGTCACCCTCGGACTAGCGGGGTGGCCGGGGAGCTGTTTTTT.